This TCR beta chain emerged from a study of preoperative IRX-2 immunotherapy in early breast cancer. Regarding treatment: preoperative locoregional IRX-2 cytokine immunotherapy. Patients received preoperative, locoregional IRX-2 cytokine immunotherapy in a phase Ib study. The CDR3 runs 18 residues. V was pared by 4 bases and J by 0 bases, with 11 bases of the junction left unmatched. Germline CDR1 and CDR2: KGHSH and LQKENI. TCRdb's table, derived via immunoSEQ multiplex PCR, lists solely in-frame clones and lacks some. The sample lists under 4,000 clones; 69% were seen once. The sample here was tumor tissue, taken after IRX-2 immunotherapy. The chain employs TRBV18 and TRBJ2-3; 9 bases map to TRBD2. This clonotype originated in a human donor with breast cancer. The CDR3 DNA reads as TGTGCCAGCTCACAAACCAACTTAGCGGGAGTCAGCACAGATACGCAGTATTTT. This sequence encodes CASSQTNLAGVSTDTQYF.